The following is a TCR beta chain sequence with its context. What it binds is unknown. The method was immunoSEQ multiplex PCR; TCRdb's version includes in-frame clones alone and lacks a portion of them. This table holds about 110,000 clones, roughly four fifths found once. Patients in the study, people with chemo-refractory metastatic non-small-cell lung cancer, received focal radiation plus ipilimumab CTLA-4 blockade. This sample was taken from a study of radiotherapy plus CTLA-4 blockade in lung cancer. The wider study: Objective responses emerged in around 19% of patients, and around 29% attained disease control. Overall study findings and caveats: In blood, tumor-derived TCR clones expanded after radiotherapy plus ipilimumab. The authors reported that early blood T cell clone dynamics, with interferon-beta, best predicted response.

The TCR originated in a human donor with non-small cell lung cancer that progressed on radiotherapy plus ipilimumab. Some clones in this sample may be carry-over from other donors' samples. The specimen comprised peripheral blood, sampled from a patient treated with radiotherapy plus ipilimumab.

The CDR3 sequence: CASRGQLNTEAFF. CDR3 sequence (DNA): TGTGCCAGCAGGGGACAGTTGAACACTGAAGCTTTCTTT. J is TRBJ1-1 and V is TRBV19; TRBD1 matches 7 bases. Germline trimming cut 9 bases from V and 0 bases from J; bases unmatched to any gene: 4. This CDR3 has 13 amino acids. CDR1 is LNHDA, CDR2 SQIVND, per germline (reference sequence).